This T cell receptor beta chain was observed in a study of shared clonotypes between healthy human individuals. The study's findings and limits: The diversity represented, both genetic and in exposure history, was limited by few donors. Sequencing depth was expected to affect clonotype sharing among donors.

Each cell subset's genomic DNA was divided evenly among several immunoSEQ plates. Only in-frame clones appear in the TCRdb table, and some are missing; sequencing was by immunoSEQ multiplex PCR. Altogether 1.5 million to 1.9 million clones are present, 95% to 99% being singletons, with the ten largest covering about 0.45%. The CDR3 runs to 14 residues. Germline CDR1 reads MNHNS; CDR2 reads SASEGT. V was trimmed by 4 bases and J by 1 base, leaving 10 bases between them. A CD45RA-negative memory subset and a CD45RA+ naive subset were separated from the CD4+ cells. Turning to this clone: The antigen remains unidentified.

This chain links TRBV6-1 with TRBJ2-5; a weak D match, TRBD1 (5 bases). The sequence was obtained from a man aged 30 to 39 in good health. Input material: naive CD4+ T cells sorted from blood. The subset: CD45RA+ positively selected. CDR3: CASSADRLQETQYF. DNA for the CDR3: TGTGCCAGCAGTGCTGACAGACTCCAAGAGACCCAGTACTTC.